The 8 T cell receptor beta chains in this list originate from one sample, sequenced in a study of blood T cell repertoires in COVID-19. Clones were read by immunoSEQ multiplex PCR, and TCRdb kept only the in-frame ones, dropping some. This sample carries some 400,000 clones, approximately 87% of them seen once, and the ten largest clones take roughly a tenth. Sequencing used peripheral blood. Source of these receptors: a woman in her 30s with COVID-19, enrolled during active disease.

The chain couples TRBV5-4 to TRBJ1-2; 9 bases align to TRBD1. Germline V gives CDR1 SGHNT, CDR2 YYREEE (reference sequence). V trimming: 1 base; J trimming: 0 bases; junction bases outside the gene matches: 4. The CDR3 sequence is 16 residues long. This CDR3 reads CASSLPGQGSNYGYTF. The CDR3 region has the DNA TGTGCCAGCAGCTTGCCGGGACAGGGTTCTAACTATGGCTACACCTTC.

This chain connects TRBV28 to TRBJ2-7; D ambiguous. Deletions cut 2 bases from V and 3 bases from J, with 5 bases between. Germline assignment: CDR1 MDHEN and CDR2 SYDVKM. The CDR3 is 12 amino acids. DNA for the CDR3: TGTGCCAGCAGTTTAGGCAGCTACGAGCAGTACTTC. Its translation is CASSLGSYEQYF. The full variable domain, its missing parts supplied by reference TRBV28 and TRBJ2-7, is DVKVTQSSRYLVKRTGEKVFLECVQDMDHENMFWYRQDPGLGLRLIYFSYDVKMKEKGDIPEGYSVSREKKERFSLILESASTNQTSMYLCASSLGSYEQYFGPGTRLTVT.

The CDR3 nucleotides read TGCGCCAGCAGTGAGCCCAGGGACATATCCCACGAGCAGTACTTC. Its protein product is CASSEPRDISHEQYF. The gene calls are TRBV10-1 and TRBJ2-7, with D tentatively TRBD1 (6 bases). CDR3 size: 15 residues. Germline assignment: CDR1 WNHNN and CDR2 SYGVQD (reference sequence). V was pared by 2 bases and J by 5 bases, with 16 bases between.

A single count supports this clone. The chain is built from TRBV3-1 (or the pseudogene TRBV3-2) and TRBJ2-5, with 10 bases aligning to TRBD1. This CDR3 has 14 amino acids. The ends lost 4 bases at V and 4 bases at J; junction bases unmatched: 3. Germline V gives CDR1 LGHDT, CDR2 YNNKEL (reference sequence). CDR3 DNA sequence: TGTGCCAGCAGCCGGACAGGGGGAGGAGAGACCCAGTACTTC. Protein: CASSRTGGGETQYF.

The CDR3: CASSVGAYEQYF. CDR3 coding DNA: TGTGCCAGCAGTGTCGGGGCCTACGAGCAGTACTTC. V and J are TRBV6-6 and TRBJ2-7; D may be TRBD2 (5 bases). Germline lookup yields CDR1 MNHNY and CDR2 SVGAGI (reference sequence). Trimming cost V 5 bases and J 2 bases, with 7 bases left between them. The length of the CDR3 is 12 residues.

This rearrangement joins TRBV3-1 (or the pseudogene TRBV3-2) to TRBJ1-1; D unclear. Germline-derived CDR1 and CDR2 are LGHDT and YNNKEL (reference sequence). The CDR3 covers 14 residues. V gave up 3 bases and J gave up 0 bases, with 8 bases separating them. The chain's CDR3 is CASSQADVNTEAFF. The CDR3 nucleotides are TGTGCCAGCAGCCAGGCGGATGTGAACACTGAAGCTTTCTTT.

The rearrangement links TRBV30 to TRBJ2-3; 8 bases are a match to TRBD2. The CDR3 length is 15 residues. Germline V gene lookup returns CDR1 GTSNPN and CDR2 SVGIG (reference sequence). Losses at the gene ends were 2 bases for V and 5 bases for J; bases not matched to a gene: 9. CDR3 sequence: CAWSRQAGAVDTQYF. The CDR3, as DNA: TGTGCCTGGAGTCGCCAAGCGGGAGCTGTAGATACGCAGTATTTT.

The rearrangement uses TRBV15 and TRBJ2-5; D is possibly TRBD2 (5 bases). V was clipped by 0 bases and J by 1 base, with 15 bases between them. CDR1 and CDR2 from the germline V gene are LNHNV and YYDKDF (reference sequence). The CDR3 contains 17 residues. The CDR3 protein is CATSRDLRRGLQETQYF. CDR3 in DNA: TGTGCCACCAGCAGAGATCTTCGCAGAGGGCTCCAAGAGACCCAGTACTTC.